Given below is one T cell receptor (beta chain) in context. The antigen is unknown. This entry is derived from a study of T cells in Graves' hyperthyroidism and ophthalmopathy. The study's findings and limits: Progression to ophthalmopathy was predicted a median of approximately 6.4 months early.

The CDR3 has 16 amino acids. With V trimmed by 2 bases and J by 8 bases, 13 bases remained unmatched. Germline V gene lookup returns CDR1 DFQATT and CDR2 SNEGSKA (reference sequence). Amplification targeted TCR beta CDR3 regions from RNA transcripts. HTBI primers were used for first-round RT-PCR of the TCR CDR3. TCRdb called the multiplex PCR reads again in MiXCR, with one record for every CDR3 protein. The sample holds about 200,000 distinct CDR3 sequences, about a sixth seen once. The specimen was blood. This clonotype was obtained from a woman aged 45-60 years with Graves' hyperthyroidism. The V and J genes are TRBV20-1 and TRBJ2-1; 9 nucleotides match TRBD2. CDR3 coding DNA: TGCAGTGCTAGATCCATGGCGGGAGGGAGAGTCTATGAGCAGTTCTTC. Protein sequence: CSARSMAGGRVYEQFF.